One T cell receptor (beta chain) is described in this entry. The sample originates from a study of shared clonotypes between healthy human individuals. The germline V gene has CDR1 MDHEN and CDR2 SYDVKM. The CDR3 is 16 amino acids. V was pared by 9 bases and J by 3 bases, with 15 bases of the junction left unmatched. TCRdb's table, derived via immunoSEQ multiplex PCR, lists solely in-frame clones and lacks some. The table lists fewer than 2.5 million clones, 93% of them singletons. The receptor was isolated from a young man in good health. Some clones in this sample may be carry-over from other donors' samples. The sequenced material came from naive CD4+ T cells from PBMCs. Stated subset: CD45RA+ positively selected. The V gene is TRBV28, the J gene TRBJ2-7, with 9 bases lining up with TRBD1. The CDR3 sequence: CASRGTPGQGGYEQYF. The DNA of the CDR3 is TGTGCCAGTAGAGGCACCCCGGGACAGGGAGGCTACGAGCAGTACTTC. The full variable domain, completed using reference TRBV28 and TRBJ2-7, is DVKVTQSSRYLVKRTGEKVFLECVQDMDHENMFWYRQDPGLGLRLIYFSYDVKMKEKGDIPEGYSVSREKKERFSLILESASTNQTSMYLCASRGTPGQGGYEQYFGPGTRLTVT.